The entry below gives a single T cell receptor beta chain sequence along with its context. Its antigen is currently not known. No much larger clone is present one base from it, and per-base qualities are unavailable. The data are from a study of blood T cells in healthy people across ages (dated by TCRdb to the mid-2010s). General notes on the study: In model experiments, roughly one uniquely barcoded TCR beta cDNA molecule per two T cells was captured by template switching. Using deep sequencing normalized with unique cDNA molecular identifiers, the study measured how TCR beta repertoire diversity changes with age. Four age groups were formed from the donors: young (average roughly 15 years), middle-aged (more than 35), aged (about 68) and long-lived (82). Donors of different ages were randomly distributed across sequencing lanes to avoid experimental bias. For two donors (one aged 18 to 29 and one aged 80 or older), the study analyzed two additional independent replicas of 1 million unique cDNA reads from the same blood draw.

The CDR3 numbers 15 residues from cysteine through phenylalanine. The CDR3 DNA has 45 bases and is translated from base 1. V is cut back by 5 bases and J by 2 bases, with 5 bases in the junction unmatched. Libraries were built with 5' RACE. The sample was run on an Illumina HiSeq 2500. A second PCR of roughly 7 to 11 cycles was performed with a sample-barcoded 5' primer and a J-beta primer mix. A unique molecular identifier was introduced onto each TCR beta cDNA molecule by a template-switch 5' adaptor carrying 12 random nucleotides. At least 2.5 million CDR3-containing paired-end reads were obtained from each sample. The Mint cDNA synthesis kit, primed by a TRBC-specific oligonucleotide, was used to synthesize first-strand cDNA from all RNA. All cDNA was treated with uracil-DNA glycosylase and then went through a first 18-cycle PCR with the universal primers M1SS and BC2_uni_R. The authors processed their data as follows. Normalization of each sample was performed by random selection of 1 million high-quality reads, each carrying a distinct molecular identifier. Reads with shared molecular identifiers were discarded instead of being binned into consensus sequences. MiTCR, set to a Q25 quality threshold and the strictest error-elimination algorithm, was used for CDR3 identification, clonotype clustering and error correction. A nonparametric unseen species model with Euler transformation was used to estimate a lower bound on total TCR beta diversity. TCRdb's own reprocessing of the public reads used fastp at Q25 and MiXCR and kept productive beta chains. Rows are combined by CDR3 protein, so each entry shows the most common genes and DNA. The V and J calls shown here were made by TCRdb, not taken from the authors' results. Here the sample has roughly 1.5 million distinct CDR3 sequences; less than 45% occur a single time. The biggest ten clones account for more than 4% of the sample.

The donors were 40 or so Caucasian individuals from Russia, aged roughly 6 to 90 years, who were systemically healthy. Each donor gave about 9.8 milliliters of peripheral blood, drawn into EDTA-treated Vacutainer tubes. PBMCs were isolated by Ficoll-Paque density-gradient centrifugation, with at least 6 million obtained per sample. Trizol reagent was used to extract total RNA from the PBMCs, yielding at least 6 micrograms per sample. For every donor, an aliquot of PBMCs went through flow cytometry to measure the percentages of naive CD45RAhigh/CD27high T cells. Results and caveats for the whole study, not just this receptor: Bulk unsorted PBMC profiling prevented conclusive comparison of naive and antigen-experienced compartments. The CMV infection status of donors was not known, potentially confounding age-related changes in expanded clonotypes. Compared with the aged group, the long-lived group had more naive CD4+ T cells, fewer expanded clones and increased TCR diversity, a pattern suggesting age selection. Total diversity estimates from one million sequenced T cells were considered lower bounds and underestimates. A strong correlation was found between observed TCR beta diversity and the percentage of naive T cells measured by flow cytometry. As age increased, observed TCR beta diversity per million T cells dropped in a roughly linear way, and a significant reduction was already evident by age around 41.

The chain couples TRBV12-3 or TRBV12-4 to TRBJ2-1, and 8 bases in between align with TRBD2. Sequences were obtained from blood. The sequence derives from a woman in her late teens or twenties in good health. The DNA reads TGTGCCAGCAGTAATAGCGGGGTTACCTACAATGAGCAGTTCTTC. Its protein product is CASSNSGVTYNEQFF.